Given below is one T cell receptor beta chain in context. The investigators made TCR beta cDNA from 400 to 550 ng total RNA, using a constant-region primer. Slightly modified ARM-PCR with three nested multiplex PCR rounds yielded TCR beta libraries. The two initial PCR rounds, 9 to 11 cycles each, used TRBV1-TRBV30 forward and C-beta reverse primers. TCRdb re-analysed the multiplex PCR reads in MiXCR, keeping a single row per CDR3 protein. Seen here are some 94,000 distinct CDR3 sequences, about 70% observed once, and the top ten hold over 9%. From about 19-30 mg of unsorted bulk tissue, DNA and RNA were co-extracted together. These data come from a study of tumor-infiltrating lymphocytes in primary liver carcinoma. Germline loops: CDR1 MRHNA, CDR2 SNTAGT. J gave up 1 base and V 4 bases, and 2 bases lay outside the gene matches. This CDR3 has 15 amino acids.

This TCR derives from a woman aged 60-70 years with primary liver carcinoma and hepatitis B virus infection. The sequencing input was liver tumor tissue from sampling region 5. As to subset: tumor region T5, tumor centre. This chain links TRBV6-4 with TRBJ2-3; 10 positions agree with TRBD1. As DNA, the CDR3 is TGTGCCAGCAGTGGCGGGACAGGGGGCACAGATACGCAGTATTTT. Encoded protein: CASSGGTGGTDTQYF.